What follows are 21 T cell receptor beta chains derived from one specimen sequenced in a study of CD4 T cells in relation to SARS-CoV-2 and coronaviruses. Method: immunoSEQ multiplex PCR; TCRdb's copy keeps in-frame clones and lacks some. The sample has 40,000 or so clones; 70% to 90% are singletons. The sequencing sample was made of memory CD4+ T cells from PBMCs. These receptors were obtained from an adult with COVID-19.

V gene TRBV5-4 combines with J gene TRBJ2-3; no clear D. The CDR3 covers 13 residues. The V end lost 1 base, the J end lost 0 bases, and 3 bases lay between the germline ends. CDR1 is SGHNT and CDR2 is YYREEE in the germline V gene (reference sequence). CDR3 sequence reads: CASSLLSTDTQYF. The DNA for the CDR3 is TGTGCCAGCAGCTTGCTCAGCACAGATACGCAGTATTTT.

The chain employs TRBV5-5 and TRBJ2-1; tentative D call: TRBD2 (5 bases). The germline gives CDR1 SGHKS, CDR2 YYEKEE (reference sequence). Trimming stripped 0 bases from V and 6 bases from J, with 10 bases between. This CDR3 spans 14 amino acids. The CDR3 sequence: CASSLGVGSNEQFF. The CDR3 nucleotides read TGTGCCAGCAGCTTGGGGGTGGGGAGCAATGAGCAGTTCTTC.

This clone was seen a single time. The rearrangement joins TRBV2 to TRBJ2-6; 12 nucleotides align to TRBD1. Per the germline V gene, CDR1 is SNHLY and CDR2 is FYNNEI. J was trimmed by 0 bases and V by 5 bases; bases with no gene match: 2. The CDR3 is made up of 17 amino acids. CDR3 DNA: TGTGCCAGCAGTCCGGGACAGGGGGCCTCTGGGGCCAACGTCCTGACTTTC. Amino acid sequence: CASSPGQGASGANVLTF.

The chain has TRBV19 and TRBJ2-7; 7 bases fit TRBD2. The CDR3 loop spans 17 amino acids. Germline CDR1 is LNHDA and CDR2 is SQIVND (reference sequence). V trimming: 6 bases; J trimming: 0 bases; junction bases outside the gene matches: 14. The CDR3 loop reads CASSQSSGILNSYEQYF. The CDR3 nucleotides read TGTGCCAGTAGCCAATCCAGCGGGATATTAAACTCCTACGAGCAGTACTTC.

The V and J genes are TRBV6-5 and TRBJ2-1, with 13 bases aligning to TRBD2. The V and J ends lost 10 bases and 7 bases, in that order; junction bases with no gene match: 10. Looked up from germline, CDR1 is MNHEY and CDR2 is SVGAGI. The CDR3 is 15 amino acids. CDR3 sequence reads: CAILGTSGMVNEQFF. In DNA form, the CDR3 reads TGTGCCATCCTCGGGACTAGCGGGATGGTAAATGAGCAGTTCTTC.

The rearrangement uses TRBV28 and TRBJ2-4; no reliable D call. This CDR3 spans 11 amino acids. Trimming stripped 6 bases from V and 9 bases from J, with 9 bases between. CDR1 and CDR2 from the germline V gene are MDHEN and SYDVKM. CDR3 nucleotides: TGTGCCAGCAGCCTCGACCGCATTCAGTACTTC. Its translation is CASSLDRIQYF.

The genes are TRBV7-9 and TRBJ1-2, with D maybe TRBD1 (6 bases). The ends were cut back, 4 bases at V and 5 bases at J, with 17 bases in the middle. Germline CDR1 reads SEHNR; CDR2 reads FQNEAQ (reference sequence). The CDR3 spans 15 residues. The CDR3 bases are TGTGCCAGCAGCTGGGGAGGCAGGGACAATTATGGCTACACCTTC. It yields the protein CASSWGGRDNYGYTF.

The chain's CDR3 is CASSLSGYTDTQYF. CDR3 coding DNA: TGTGCCAGCAGCTTGTCGGGATACACAGATACGCAGTATTTT. The chain employs TRBV7-3 and TRBJ2-3, with a tentative D call TRBD2 (5 bases). The CDR3 length is 14 residues. Germline V gene sequence: CDR1 SGHTA, CDR2 FQGTGA. V shed 3 bases and J shed 2 bases, with 9 bases lying between them.

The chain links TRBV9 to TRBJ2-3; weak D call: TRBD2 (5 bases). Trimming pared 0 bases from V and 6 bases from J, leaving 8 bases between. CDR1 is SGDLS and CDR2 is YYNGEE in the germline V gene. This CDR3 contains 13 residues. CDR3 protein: CASSVAQRDTQYF. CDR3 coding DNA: TGTGCCAGCAGCGTAGCCCAGCGGGATACGCAGTATTTT.

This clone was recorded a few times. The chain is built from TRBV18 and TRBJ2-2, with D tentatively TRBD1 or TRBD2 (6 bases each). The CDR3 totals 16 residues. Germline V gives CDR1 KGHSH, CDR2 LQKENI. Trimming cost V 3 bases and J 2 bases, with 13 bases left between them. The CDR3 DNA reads TGTGCCAGCTCACCTAACGGGGGCACAAACACCGGGGAGCTGTTTTTT. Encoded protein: CASSPNGGTNTGELFF.

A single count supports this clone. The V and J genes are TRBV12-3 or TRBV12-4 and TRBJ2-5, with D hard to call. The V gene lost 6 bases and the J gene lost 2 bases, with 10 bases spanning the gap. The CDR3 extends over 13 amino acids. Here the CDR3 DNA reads TGTGCCAGCAGCCTAGAGTTGCAAGAGACCCAGTACTTC. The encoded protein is CASSLELQETQYF.

Here the CDR3 reads CASSFAGSGQPQHF. The CDR3 bases are TGTGCCAGCAGCTTCGCTGGGAGCGGGCAGCCCCAGCATTTT. V and J are TRBV7-8 and TRBJ1-5; D gene unclear. Germline V lookup: CDR1 SGHVS, CDR2 FQNEAQ. This CDR3 region has 14 residues. V lost 3 bases and J lost 7, with 13 bases in between.

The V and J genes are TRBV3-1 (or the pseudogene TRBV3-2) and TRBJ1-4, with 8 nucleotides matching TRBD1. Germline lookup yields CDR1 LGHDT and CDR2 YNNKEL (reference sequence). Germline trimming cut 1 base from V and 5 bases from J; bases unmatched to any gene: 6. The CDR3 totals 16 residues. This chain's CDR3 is CASSQGTGGRNEKLFF. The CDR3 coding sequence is TGTGCCAGCAGCCAAGGAACAGGGGGAAGAAATGAAAAACTGTTTTTT.

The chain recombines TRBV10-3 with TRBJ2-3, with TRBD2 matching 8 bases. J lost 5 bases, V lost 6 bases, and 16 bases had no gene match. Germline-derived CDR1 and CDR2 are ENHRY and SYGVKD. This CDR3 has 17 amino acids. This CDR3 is CAIRVPSGRVTGDTQYF. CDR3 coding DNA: TGTGCCATCAGGGTCCCGTCCGGGAGGGTTACCGGAGATACGCAGTATTTT.

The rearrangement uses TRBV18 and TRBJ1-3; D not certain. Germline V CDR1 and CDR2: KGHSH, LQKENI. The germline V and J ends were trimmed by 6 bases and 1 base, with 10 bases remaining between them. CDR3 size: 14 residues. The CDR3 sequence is CASSEGSSGNTIYF. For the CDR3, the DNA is TGTGCCAGCTCGGAAGGGTCTTCTGGAAACACCATATATTTT.

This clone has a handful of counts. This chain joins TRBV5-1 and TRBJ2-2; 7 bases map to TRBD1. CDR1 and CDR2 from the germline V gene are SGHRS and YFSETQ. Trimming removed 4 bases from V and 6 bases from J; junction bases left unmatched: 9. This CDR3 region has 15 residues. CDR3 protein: CASSQRSTGAGELFF. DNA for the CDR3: TGCGCCAGCAGCCAGAGAAGTACAGGGGCCGGGGAGCTGTTTTTT.

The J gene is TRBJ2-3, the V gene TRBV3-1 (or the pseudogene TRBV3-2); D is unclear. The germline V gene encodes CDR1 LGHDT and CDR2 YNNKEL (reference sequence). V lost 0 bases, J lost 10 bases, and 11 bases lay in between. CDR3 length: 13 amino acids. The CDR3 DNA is TGTGCCAGCAGCCAAGATGGGGTCCGATCGCAGTATTTT. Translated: CASSQDGVRSQYF.

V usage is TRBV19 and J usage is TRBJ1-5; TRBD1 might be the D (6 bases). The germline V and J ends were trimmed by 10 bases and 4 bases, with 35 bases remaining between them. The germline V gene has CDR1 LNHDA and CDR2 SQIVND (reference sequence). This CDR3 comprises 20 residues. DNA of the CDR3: TGTGCCACTAGGGGGGGGCACGGGGACTTACATATGAAGATTAATCAGCCCCAGCATTTT. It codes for CATRGGHGDLHMKINQPQHF.

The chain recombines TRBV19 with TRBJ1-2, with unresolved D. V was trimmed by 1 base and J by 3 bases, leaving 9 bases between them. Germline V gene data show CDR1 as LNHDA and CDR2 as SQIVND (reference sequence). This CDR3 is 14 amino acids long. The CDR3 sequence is CASSIGARHYGYTF. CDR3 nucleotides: TGTGCCAGTAGTATAGGGGCCCGGCACTATGGCTACACCTTC.

CDR3 amino acids: CASRAGQRNTEAFF. CDR3 in DNA: TGTGCCAGCAGAGCGGGACAGCGAAACACTGAAGCTTTCTTT. This chain links TRBV6-5 with TRBJ1-1; 7 bases align to TRBD1. The J segment lost 2 bases and the V segment lost 6 bases, leaving 6 bases of the junction unmatched. The CDR3 consists of 14 residues. Germline V lookup: CDR1 MNHEY, CDR2 SVGAGI.

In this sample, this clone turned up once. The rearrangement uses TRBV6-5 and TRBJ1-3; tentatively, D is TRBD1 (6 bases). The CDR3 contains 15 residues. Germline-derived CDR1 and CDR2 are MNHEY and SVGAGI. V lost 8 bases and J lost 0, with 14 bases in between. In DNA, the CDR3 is TGTGCCAGCCGGGAGGACAGTGACTCTGGAAACACCATATATTTT. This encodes CASREDSDSGNTIYF.